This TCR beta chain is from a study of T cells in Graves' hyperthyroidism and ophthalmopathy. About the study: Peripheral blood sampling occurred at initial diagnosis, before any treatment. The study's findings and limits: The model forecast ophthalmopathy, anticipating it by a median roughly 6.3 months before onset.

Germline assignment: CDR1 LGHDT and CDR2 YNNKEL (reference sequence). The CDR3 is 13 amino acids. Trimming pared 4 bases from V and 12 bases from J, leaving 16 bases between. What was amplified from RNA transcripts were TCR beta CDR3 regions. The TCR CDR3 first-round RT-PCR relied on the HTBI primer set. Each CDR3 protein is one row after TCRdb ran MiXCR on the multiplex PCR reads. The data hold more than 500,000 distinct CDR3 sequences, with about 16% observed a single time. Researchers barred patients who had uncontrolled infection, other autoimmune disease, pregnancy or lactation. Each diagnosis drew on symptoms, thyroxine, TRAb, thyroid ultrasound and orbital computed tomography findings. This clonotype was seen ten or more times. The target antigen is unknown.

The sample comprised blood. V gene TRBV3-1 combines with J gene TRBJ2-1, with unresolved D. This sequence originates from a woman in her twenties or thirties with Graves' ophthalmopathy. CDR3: CASSPYSPPVQFF. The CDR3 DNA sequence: TGTGCCAGCAGCCCCTATAGCCCTCCCGTGCAGTTCTTC.